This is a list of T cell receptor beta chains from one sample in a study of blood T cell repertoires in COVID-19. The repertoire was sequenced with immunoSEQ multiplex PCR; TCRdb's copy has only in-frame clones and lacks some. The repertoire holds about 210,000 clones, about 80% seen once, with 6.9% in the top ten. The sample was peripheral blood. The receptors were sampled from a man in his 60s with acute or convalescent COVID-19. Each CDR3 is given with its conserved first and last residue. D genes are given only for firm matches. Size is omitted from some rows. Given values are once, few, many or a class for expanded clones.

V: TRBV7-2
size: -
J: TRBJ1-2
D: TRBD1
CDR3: CASSEGQNAFYGYTF
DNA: TGTGCCAGCAGCGAGGGACAGAACGCTTTCTATGGCTACACCTTC

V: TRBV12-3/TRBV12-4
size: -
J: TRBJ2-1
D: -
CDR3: CASSLRVNEQFF
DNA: TGTGCCAGCAGTCTGAGGGTAAATGAGCAGTTCTTC

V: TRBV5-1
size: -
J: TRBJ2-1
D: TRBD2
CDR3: CASKAGDVNEQFF
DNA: TGCGCCAGTAAAGCGGGAGATGTTAATGAGCAGTTCTTC

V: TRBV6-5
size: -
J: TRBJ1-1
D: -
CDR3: CASSSQGLVSEAFF
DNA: TGTGCCAGCAGTTCCCAGGGGCTCGTTTCTGAAGCTTTCTTT

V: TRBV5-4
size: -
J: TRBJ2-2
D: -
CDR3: CASSLGVGGLSGELFF
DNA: TGTGCCAGCAGCTTAGGGGTGGGAGGTCTCTCCGGGGAGCTGTTTTTT

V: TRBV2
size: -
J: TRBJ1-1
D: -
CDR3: CASSVTGENTEAFF
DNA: TGTGCCAGCAGTGTAACCGGGGAGAACACTGAAGCTTTCTTT

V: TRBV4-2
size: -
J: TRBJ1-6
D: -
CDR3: CASSTTDSPLHF
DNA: TGTGCCAGCAGCACGACAGACTCACCCCTCCACTTT

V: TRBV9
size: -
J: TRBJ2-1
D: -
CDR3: CASSVGQSSYNEQFF
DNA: TGTGCCAGCAGCGTAGGGCAAAGCTCCTACAATGAGCAGTTCTTC

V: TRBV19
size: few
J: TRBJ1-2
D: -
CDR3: CASTRGAIPYGYTF
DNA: TGTGCCAGTACCCGGGGGGCCATACCCTATGGCTACACCTTC

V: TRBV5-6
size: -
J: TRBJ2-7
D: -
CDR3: CASSLVGSYEQYF
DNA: TGTGCCAGCAGCTTGGTCGGGTCCTACGAGCAGTACTTC